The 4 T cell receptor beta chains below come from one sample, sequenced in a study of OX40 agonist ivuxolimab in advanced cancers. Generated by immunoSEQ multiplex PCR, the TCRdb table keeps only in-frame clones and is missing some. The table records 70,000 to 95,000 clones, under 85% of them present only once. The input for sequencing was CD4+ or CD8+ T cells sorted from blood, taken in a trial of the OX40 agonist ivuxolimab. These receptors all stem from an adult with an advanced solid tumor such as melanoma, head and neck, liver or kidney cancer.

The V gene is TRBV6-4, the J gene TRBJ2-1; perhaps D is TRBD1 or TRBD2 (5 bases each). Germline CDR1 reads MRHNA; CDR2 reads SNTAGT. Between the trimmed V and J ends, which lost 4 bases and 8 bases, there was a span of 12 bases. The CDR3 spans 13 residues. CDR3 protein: CASSALVGDEQFF. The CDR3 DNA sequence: TGTGCCAGCAGTGCCCTAGTGGGGGATGAGCAGTTCTTC.

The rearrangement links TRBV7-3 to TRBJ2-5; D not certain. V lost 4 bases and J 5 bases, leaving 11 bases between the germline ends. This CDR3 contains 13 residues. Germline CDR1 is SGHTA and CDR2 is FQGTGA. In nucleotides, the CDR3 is TGTGCCAGCAGCTCGGGCCCCGGGGAGACCCAGTACTTC. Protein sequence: CASSSGPGETQYF.

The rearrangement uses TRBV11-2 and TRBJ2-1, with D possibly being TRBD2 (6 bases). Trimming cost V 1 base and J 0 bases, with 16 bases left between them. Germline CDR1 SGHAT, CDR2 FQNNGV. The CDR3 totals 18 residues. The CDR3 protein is CASSLVLPWTISYNEQFF. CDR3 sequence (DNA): TGTGCCAGCAGCTTAGTTCTCCCCTGGACTATCTCCTACAATGAGCAGTTCTTC.

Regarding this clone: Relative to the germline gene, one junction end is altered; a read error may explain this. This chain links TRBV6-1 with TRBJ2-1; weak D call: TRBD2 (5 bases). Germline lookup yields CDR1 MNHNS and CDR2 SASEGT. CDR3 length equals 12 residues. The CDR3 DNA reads TGTGCCAGCAGCCTGGACCTCGGGATAAAAGTCTTC. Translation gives CASSLDLGIKVF.